The clone carrying this TCR beta chain showed up many times. Amplification yielded TCR beta CDR3 regions, with RNA transcripts as the source. Using the HTBI primer set, a first-round RT-PCR was run on the TCR CDR3. TCRdb re-derived calls from the multiplex PCR reads in MiXCR, one entry per CDR3 protein. The sample lists about 610,000 distinct CDR3 sequences, 46% occurring once. The CDR3 extends over 14 amino acids. V was shortened by 4 bases and J by 0 bases, with 10 bases between the two germline ends. From germline, CDR1 is DFQATT and CDR2 SNEGSKA (reference sequence). This entry comes from a study of T cells in Graves' hyperthyroidism and ophthalmopathy. Patients aged 18 to 65 had newly diagnosed hyperthyroidism that had lasted under 2 months.

Sequencing was done on a sample of peripheral blood or thyroid tissue (not recorded which). The chain joins TRBV20-1 to TRBJ1-3; D is unresolved. This receptor was obtained from a woman aged 18-29 years with Graves' hyperthyroidism. This chain's CDR3 is CSATDSSSGNTIYF. The CDR3 nucleotides read TGCAGTGCTACCGACTCGAGCTCTGGAAACACCATATATTTT.